This TCR beta chain was sequenced during a study of OX40 agonist ivuxolimab in advanced cancers. The data were produced by immunoSEQ multiplex PCR, yet TCRdb's version contains in-frame clones alone and is incomplete. The repertoire holds about 38,000 clones, with 70% to 90% as singletons. Germline V lookup: CDR1 MNHNS, CDR2 SASEGT. Trimming stripped 6 bases from V and 7 bases from J, with 12 bases between. This CDR3 is 13 amino acids long. In its sample, this clone was seen once. This chain joins TRBV6-1 and TRBJ1-4; the D gene is possibly TRBD1 (6 bases). This material consisted of CD4+ or CD8+ T cells sorted from blood, taken in a trial of the OX40 agonist ivuxolimab. The source is an adult with an advanced solid tumor such as melanoma, head and neck, liver or kidney cancer. This chain's CDR3 is CASRQGPGEKLFF. The CDR3 DNA sequence: TGTGCCAGCAGACAGGGCCCAGGTGAAAAACTGTTTTTT.